The 20 T cell receptor beta chains presented below share a single source sample, sequenced in a study of cytomegalovirus exposure and HLA in healthy donors. A multiplex PCR was run with 60 Vbeta primers and 13 Jbeta primers. The table came from immunoSEQ multiplex PCR; TCRdb's copy has only in-frame clones and leaves some out. Altogether 150,000 to 200,000 clones are present, about 90% being singletons, with the ten largest covering about 0.23%. Sequences were obtained from PBMCs. All receptors come from a girl under three years old in good health and CMV-seronegative.

CDR3 nucleotides: TGTGCCAGCAGCCTCGACAGGGATAAAGAAAAACTGTTTTTT. The encoded protein is CASSLDRDKEKLFF. The chain carries TRBV6-5 and TRBJ1-4; 7 positions agree with TRBD1. J was trimmed by 8 bases and V by 6 bases; bases with no gene match: 9. Germline loops: CDR1 MNHEY, CDR2 SVGAGI. The CDR3 has 14 amino acids.

The count of this clone is one. The rearrangement uses TRBV30 and TRBJ2-6, with a possible D match to TRBD1 (6 bases). With 7 bases removed from V and 0 bases from J, the gap between germline ends came to 10 bases. CDR3 length: 14 residues. Germline V lookup: CDR1 GTSNPN, CDR2 SVGIG (reference sequence). This CDR3 reads CALDRNSGANVLTF. CDR3 sequence (DNA): TGTGCCTTAGACAGGAACTCTGGGGCCAACGTCCTGACTTTC.

A remark on this clone: A junction boundary mismatches the germline segment, possibly from a read error. The V gene is TRBV10-3, the J gene TRBJ2-3, with TRBD1 as a possible D gene (7 bases). Germline values: CDR1 ENHRY, CDR2 SYGVKD. This CDR3 spans 15 amino acids. The CDR3 nucleotides are TGCGCAAGCACCCAGGGGGGCGGGAGCACAGATACGCAGTATTTT. Translated: CASTQGGGSTDTQYF.

The chain has TRBV18 and TRBJ1-5; D perhaps matches TRBD1 (6 bases). V lost 5 bases, J lost 3 bases, and 11 bases lay in between. The CDR3 runs 14 residues. CDR1 and CDR2 (germline): KGHSH, LQKENI. CDR3 amino acids: CASSSQGNNQPQHF. Written as DNA, the CDR3 is TGTGCCAGCTCATCCCAGGGGAACAATCAGCCCCAGCATTTT.

V usage is TRBV19 and J usage is TRBJ1-2; no reliable D call. This CDR3 is 16 amino acids long. Germline lookup yields CDR1 LNHDA and CDR2 SQIVND (reference sequence). Between the trimmed V and J ends, which lost 3 bases and 1 base, there was a span of 15 bases. The CDR3 DNA follows: TGTGCCAGTAGTATGCTTATTGGCGGGGATAACTATGGCTACACCTTC. Encoded protein: CASSMLIGGDNYGYTF. The full variable domain, rest sourced from reference TRBV19 and TRBJ1-2, is DGGITQSPKYLFRKEGQNVTLSCEQNLNHDAMYWYRQDPGQGLRLIYYSQIVNDFQKGDIAEGYSVSREKKESFPLTVTSAQKNPTAFYLCASSMLIGGDNYGYTFGSGTRLTVV.

V usage is TRBV7-2 and J usage is TRBJ2-2; TRBD2 matches 9 bases. The length of the CDR3 is 16 residues. V was clipped by 1 base and J by 4 bases; unmatched bases: 4. Germline V gene lookup returns CDR1 SGHTA and CDR2 FQGNSA. Here the CDR3 DNA reads TGTGCCAGCAGCTTAGTGGCGACTAGCGGCACCGGGGAGCTGTTTTTT. This gives the protein CASSLVATSGTGELFF.

The chain has TRBV6-5 and TRBJ2-5, with D uncertain. Between the trimmed V and J ends, which lost 6 bases and 0 bases, there was a span of 11 bases. This CDR3 spans 14 amino acids. Germline V gene sequence: CDR1 MNHEY, CDR2 SVGAGI. CDR3: CASSVFQYQETQYF. The CDR3 bases are TGTGCCAGCAGCGTATTCCAGTACCAAGAGACCCAGTACTTC.

The V gene is TRBV19, the J gene TRBJ1-5; maybe TRBD1 (5 bases). The V gene lost 4 bases and the J gene lost 4 bases, with 14 bases spanning the gap. The CDR3 is made up of 15 amino acids. From germline, CDR1 is LNHDA and CDR2 SQIVND (reference sequence). CDR3 sequence: CASSKTGGINQPQHF. The DNA for the CDR3 is TGTGCCAGTAGTAAGACGGGGGGGATAAATCAGCCCCAGCATTTT.

The genes are TRBV2 and TRBJ2-7, with D possibly TRBD1 on 6 matching bases. Germline V gene sequence: CDR1 SNHLY, CDR2 FYNNEI. The CDR3 runs to 14 residues. The V gene lost 6 bases and the J gene lost 2 bases, with 14 bases spanning the gap. CDR3 in amino acids: CASRFRDNTYEQYF. DNA of the CDR3: TGTGCCAGCAGGTTCCGGGACAACACCTACGAGCAGTACTTC.

The chain links TRBV7-6 to TRBJ2-3; 14 bases line up with TRBD2. With 5 bases clipped from V and 0 bases from J, the junction kept 10 bases outside the gene matches. The CDR3 runs to 19 residues. Germline values: CDR1 SGHVS, CDR2 FNYEAQ. In DNA form, the CDR3 reads TGTGCCAGCAGCCCCGGGGCCCGGACTAGCGGGGGGAGCACAGATACGCAGTATTTT. This encodes CASSPGARTSGGSTDTQYF.

The chain carries TRBV7-2 and TRBJ2-2; 13 positions agree with TRBD2. Germline V gene sequence: CDR1 SGHTA, CDR2 FQGNSA. J gave up 3 bases and V 3 bases, and 7 bases lay outside the gene matches. The CDR3 totals 18 residues. CDR3 sequence reads: CASSFGLAGETDTGELFF. CDR3 coding DNA: TGTGCCAGCAGCTTCGGACTAGCGGGGGAGACGGACACCGGGGAGCTGTTTTTT.

The rearrangement joins TRBV10-2 to TRBJ2-7, with 13 bases matching TRBD2. The trim removed 6 bases at V and 0 bases at J, leaving 5 bases unmatched. Per the germline V gene, CDR1 is WSHSY and CDR2 is SAAADI. The CDR3 covers 16 residues. CDR3 sequence reads: CASRGLAGAISYEQYF. CDR3 sequence (DNA): TGCGCCAGCAGAGGACTAGCGGGGGCTATCTCCTACGAGCAGTACTTC.

The rearrangement joins TRBV7-2 to TRBJ1-2; no definite D call. V lost 1 base, J lost 4 bases, and 10 bases lay in between. The CDR3 contains 14 residues. Germline CDR1 is SGHTA and CDR2 is FQGNSA. In nucleotides, the CDR3 is TGTGCCAGCAGCTTAGTGGGCACACTCTATGGCTACACCTTC. Translation gives CASSLVGTLYGYTF.

This clone occurred a few times. The chain couples TRBV5-1 to TRBJ2-7; 7 bases fit TRBD2. Germline CDR1 reads SGHRS; CDR2 reads YFSETQ. The CDR3 loop spans 14 amino acids. V dropped 0 bases and J dropped 0; count of bases not matched to a gene: 0. CDR3 nucleotides: TGCGCCAGCAGCTTGGGACTAGCCTCCTACGAGCAGTACTTC. It translates to CASSLGLASYEQYF.

The chain joins TRBV11-3 to TRBJ2-3; 8 positions agree with TRBD1. Trimming took 10 bases from V and 1 from J; bases not matched to a gene: 13. This CDR3 has 16 residues. Germline V gene sequence: CDR1 SGHNT, CDR2 YENEEA. In DNA form, the CDR3 reads TGTGCCATCTACGGCGACAGGGGAGGTCGCACAGATACGCAGTATTTT. Translation: CAIYGDRGGRTDTQYF.

This clone has only one observation. The rearrangement uses TRBV9 and TRBJ2-1; 8 bases map to TRBD2. Germline assignment: CDR1 SGDLS and CDR2 YYNGEE. The CDR3 consists of 13 residues. The V gene end was trimmed by 0 bases and the J gene end by 9 bases; junction bases not matched to a gene: 2. This CDR3 is CASSVERGGEQFF. CDR3 bases: TGTGCCAGCAGCGTAGAACGGGGGGGTGAGCAGTTCTTC.

The CDR3, as DNA: TGCAGCGTGAGAACAGGAATAGAGACCCAGTACTTC. It codes for CSVRTGIETQYF. V gene TRBV29-1 combines with J gene TRBJ2-5; weak D call: TRBD1 (5 bases). CDR1 is SQVTM, CDR2 ANQGSEA, per germline. CDR3 length: 12 amino acids. Trimming cost V 6 bases and J 4 bases, with 12 bases left between them.

The chain has TRBV27 and TRBJ2-7; TRBD1 matches at 9 bases. Germline loops: CDR1 MNHEY, CDR2 SMNVEV (reference sequence). The CDR3 runs to 14 residues. With 6 bases clipped from V and 3 bases from J, the junction kept 6 bases outside the gene matches. This CDR3 reads CASSRDRDLYEQYF. The CDR3, as DNA: TGTGCCAGCAGCCGGGACAGGGACCTCTACGAGCAGTACTTC.

The chain uses TRBV7-2 and TRBJ2-1; maybe TRBD2 (7 bases). The V end was cut by 3 bases, the J end by 4 bases, with 10 bases between. CDR3 length: 14 amino acids. Germline V gives CDR1 SGHTA, CDR2 FQGNSA. The CDR3 DNA reads TGTGCCAGCAGCTTGAGGGGGGGGTACAATGAGCAGTTCTTC. Amino acids: CASSLRGGYNEQFF.

This sequence joins TRBV6-6 and TRBJ2-5, with D unclear. Germline V gives CDR1 MNHNY, CDR2 SVGAGI (reference sequence). V was clipped by 0 bases and J by 0 bases, with 8 bases between them. This CDR3 comprises 15 residues. In DNA, the CDR3 is TGTGCCAGCAGTTACTCTATAGCAGACCAAGAGACCCAGTACTTC. Residues: CASSYSIADQETQYF.